A single sample gave rise to the 5 T cell receptor beta chains below, sequenced in a study of blood T cell repertoires in COVID-19. Profiling relied on immunoSEQ multiplex PCR, and the TCRdb table lists in-frame clones only, not all of them. Of more than 85,000 clones in the sample, roughly 84% are singletons; the top ten hold 5.5% to 8%. The sequenced sample was peripheral blood. Source of these receptors: a woman in her fifties or sixties with acute or convalescent COVID-19.

V usage is TRBV7-2 and J usage is TRBJ1-4; TRBD1 matches at 7 bases. V lost 5 bases, J lost 8 bases, and 14 bases stayed unmatched. Germline lookup yields CDR1 SGHTA and CDR2 FQGNSA. The CDR3 sequence is 16 residues long. The CDR3 region is CASSLDLAGGFEKLFF. As DNA, the CDR3 is TGTGCCAGCAGCCTAGATCTCGCAGGGGGTTTCGAAAAACTGTTTTTT.

The chain combines TRBV5-1 with TRBJ1-2; 9 nucleotides agree with TRBD1. V was pared by 0 bases and J by 1 base, with 7 bases of the junction left unmatched. The CDR3 is made up of 17 amino acids. The V gene's germline CDR1 is SGHRS and CDR2 YFSETQ. The CDR3 sequence: CASSLVPGQGFNYGYTF. Here the CDR3 DNA reads TGCGCCAGCAGCTTGGTACCGGGACAGGGCTTTAACTATGGCTACACCTTC.

The chain carries TRBV5-1 and TRBJ1-1; 8 bases map to TRBD1. The germline V gene has CDR1 SGHRS and CDR2 YFSETQ. CDR3 size: 15 residues. The junction had 6 bases not matched to a gene; V was cut back by 0 bases and J by 5 bases. In nucleotides, the CDR3 is TGCGCCAGCAGCTTGGGTGTCAGGGGGCAGACTGAAGCTTTCTTT. Amino acid sequence: CASSLGVRGQTEAFF.

The J gene is TRBJ1-1, the V gene TRBV7-9; D possibly corresponds to TRBD1 (6 bases). The germline gives CDR1 SEHNR, CDR2 FQNEAQ (reference sequence). The CDR3 spans 15 residues. V shed 5 bases and J shed 3 bases, with 16 bases lying between them. Written as DNA, the CDR3 is TGTGCCAGCAGCACATACACAGGGTCTTACACTGAAGCTTTCTTT. Encoded protein: CASSTYTGSYTEAFF.

This clone was found a few times. The V gene is TRBV10-3, the J gene TRBJ1-3; a weak D match, TRBD1 (6 bases). The CDR3 is 16 residues long. CDR1 and CDR2 (germline): ENHRY, SYGVKD. Between the trimmed V and J ends, which lost 4 bases and 0 bases, there was a span of 13 bases. The CDR3 here is CAISGGRRYSGNTIYF. CDR3 in DNA: TGTGCCATCAGTGGGGGGCGGCGTTACTCTGGAAACACCATATATTTT.